Listed below are T cell receptor beta chains from one sample, sequenced in a study of liver allograft versus peripheral blood T cells. From the reads, TCRdb called clonotypes with MiXCR, one entry per CDR3 protein. Seen here are 3,000 to 4,000 distinct CDR3 sequences, about 22% observed once, and the top ten hold 4.5%. These receptors were obtained from a human patient who had a liver transplant. Some T cells may be supplied by the graft donor. The CDR3 runs from the conserved cysteine through the conserved F or W. The order of the fields is V gene, clone size, J gene, D gene, CDR3 protein, CDR3 DNA. The D gene is left open where the match is weak. Some rows mark clone size as missing; the rest say once, few, many or name a class of expanded clone.

>TRBV6-1|medium-sized|TRBJ2-7|TRBD1
CASSGQDRFYEQYF
TGTGCCAGCAGTGGACAGGACAGGTTCTACGAGCAGTACTTC
>TRBV7-2|medium-sized|TRBJ1-2|NA
CASSFGGGGGNYGYTF
TGTGCCAGCAGCTTTGGAGGCGGGGGGGGTAACTATGGCTACACCTTC
>TRBV6-1|medium-sized|TRBJ1-2|TRBD1
CASSENRGLDGYTF
TGTGCCAGCAGTGAAAACAGGGGGCTGGATGGCTACACCTTC
>TRBV20-1|NA|TRBJ2-7|NA
CSARVLGESSYEQYF
TGCAGTGCTAGAGTTTTGGGGGAGAGCTCCTACGAGCAGTACTTC
>TRBV30|medium-sized|TRBJ1-4|NA
CAWSSAGTNEKLFF
TGTGCCTGGAGTTCGGCCGGCACTAATGAAAAACTGTTTTTT
>TRBV20-1|medium-sized|TRBJ2-7|NA
CSAYRSYEQYF
TGCAGTGCTTACAGAAGCTACGAGCAGTACTTC
>TRBV19|many|TRBJ2-3|NA
CASRPRQGRPFTDTQYF
TGTGCCAGTAGACCTAGGCAGGGCAGACCCTTCACAGATACGCAGTATTTT
>TRBV25-1|medium-sized|TRBJ2-1|TRBD1
CASSELGQADNEQFF
TGTGCCAGCAGTGAATTGGGACAGGCTGACAATGAGCAGTTCTTC
>TRBV5-4|few|TRBJ1-1|NA
CASSPATQGRTEAFF
TGTGCCAGCAGCCCCGCTACTCAAGGGAGGACTGAAGCTTTCTTT
>TRBV27|large|TRBJ1-2|TRBD1
CASSYSPGGWYGYTF
TGTGCCAGCAGTTATTCCCCAGGGGGATGGTATGGCTACACCTTC
>TRBV10-3|medium-sized|TRBJ2-4|NA
CAISEGGWDIQYF
TGTGCCATCAGTGAAGGAGGTTGGGACATTCAGTACTTC
>TRBV9|medium-sized|TRBJ1-6|NA
CASSVRGADSPLHF
TGTGCCAGCAGCGTCAGGGGCGCGGATTCACCCCTCCACTTT
>TRBV9|few|TRBJ2-7|NA
CASSFSGASYEQYF
TGTGCCAGCAGCTTTAGCGGAGCCTCCTACGAGCAGTACTTC
>TRBV5-1|NA|TRBJ2-2|TRBD2
CASRAAGPGELFF
TGCGCCAGCAGGGCAGCGGGACCCGGGGAGCTGTTTTTT
>TRBV30|many|TRBJ1-6|NA
CAWRRTDNSPLHF
TGTGCCTGGAGACGAACAGATAATTCACCCCTCCACTTT
>TRBV28|medium-sized|TRBJ2-7|NA
CASTWAAATYEQYF
TGTGCCAGCACGTGGGCCGCGGCGACCTACGAGCAGTACTTC
>TRBV28|medium-sized|TRBJ1-2|NA
CATGSTGFKGYTF
TGTGCCACCGGGAGCACAGGGTTTAAGGGCTACACCTTC
>TRBV18|medium-sized|TRBJ1-1|NA
CASSPQNTEAFF
TGTGCCAGCTCACCACAGAACACTGAAGCTTTCTTT
>TRBV9|NA|TRBJ2-1|NA
CASSSRYNEQFF
TGTGCCAGCAGCTCTCGATACAATGAGCAGTTCTTC
>TRBV7-2|NA|TRBJ2-5|TRBD1
CASNLLGQSQETQYF
TGTGCCAGCAACTTATTGGGACAGAGTCAAGAGACCCAGTACTTC
>TRBV6-1|NA|TRBJ2-7|TRBD2
CASSPGLGRYEQYF
TGTGCCAGCAGCCCCGGACTAGGCCGCTACGAGCAGTACTTC
>TRBV5-5|NA|TRBJ2-1|NA
CASSLSPYNEQFF
TGTGCCAGCAGCTTATCACCTTACAATGAGCAGTTCTTC